This T cell receptor (beta chain) was obtained from a study of long-term antiretroviral therapy in people with HIV. Study-level points and caveats: In HIV, the repertoires covered a tighter span of CDR3 lengths than in controls. After ART, diversity increased yet remained lower than transplant donor controls. Regardless of time point, clones expanded before ART dominated the repertoire.

Among participants with HIV, every one received treatment in the United States. As for this clone: Its matching antigen is unknown.

With V trimmed by 5 bases and J by 6 bases, 10 bases remained unmatched. Germline loops: CDR1 GTSNPN, CDR2 SVGIG (reference sequence). The CDR3 runs to 14 residues. Samples were assayed with immunoSEQ v3.0 at survey level. Using immunoSEQ multiplex PCR, the repertoire was profiled, and TCRdb retains in-frame clones only, with some absent. The sample contains approximately 32,000 clones, roughly four fifths of which appear only once. Specimen: unsorted PBMCs, collected 0.4 years before starting antiretroviral therapy. The chain has TRBV30 and TRBJ1-1; TRBD1 aligns across 9 bases. This sequence originates from a man aged 18-30 years with HIV. CDR3 region: CAWSETGGVSEAFF. In DNA, the CDR3 is TGTGCCTGGTCCGAGACAGGGGGGGTATCTGAAGCTTTCTTT.